This T cell receptor (beta chain) was documented in a study of T cell responses to AZD1222 COVID-19 vaccine. Study-wide context: Second-dose timings of about 4 or about 12 weeks were pooled.

Comment on this clone: No antigen is known for it.

Assay: immunoSEQ multiplex PCR; the TCRdb copy retains only in-frame clones and omits some. The table records some 130,000 clones, 80% to 90% of them present only once. Study-wide findings and caveats: Clonal diversity may have been underestimated, and the donors were mostly white British, with more females than males. Just five or six AZD1222 recipients tested seropositive at baseline. The study found Spike-specific TCR breadth and depth rose after two AZD1222 doses.

This CDR3 contains 12 residues. CDR1 is WSHSY, CDR2 SAAADI, per germline. After removal of 8 bases from V and 5 bases from J, the junction contained 1 base not matched to a gene. This chain uses TRBV10-2 with TRBJ1-2; 11 nucleotides line up with TRBD1. This specimen consisted of peripheral blood, obtained on day 0 of AZD1222 vaccination. The receptor was derived from an adult in good health. In DNA, the CDR3 is TGCGCCAGCGGGACAGGGGGATATGGCTACACCTTC. Its translation is CASGTGGYGYTF.